What follows are 25 T cell receptor beta chains derived from one specimen sequenced in a study of T-cell memory formation after mild COVID-19. One entry per CDR3 protein, called by TCRdb with MiXCR from the 5' RACE reads. The sample contains 500,000 to 600,000 distinct CDR3 sequences, approximately 18% of which appear only once. Input material: PBMCs or a T cell subset sorted from them (not recorded which). Receptor source: an adult woman who had mild COVID-19 (a few samples of this study predate the infection). Cell type and time point are not known.

The chain links TRBV29-1 to TRBJ2-1, with 11 bases that match TRBD2. The J segment lost 8 bases and the V segment lost 6 bases, leaving 9 bases of the junction unmatched. Germline lookup yields CDR1 SQVTM and CDR2 ANQGSEA. The CDR3 is made up of 14 amino acids. CDR3 sequence reads: CSVHPGLADHEQFF. The CDR3 DNA follows: TGCAGCGTCCACCCGGGACTAGCGGACCATGAGCAGTTCTTC.

This clonotype was detected a few times. The J gene is TRBJ2-5, the V gene TRBV29-1; tentatively, D is TRBD1 (6 bases). CDR3 length: 11 amino acids. CDR1 is SQVTM and CDR2 is ANQGSEA in the germline V gene. V lost 7 bases to trimming and J lost 2 bases, with 8 bases between them. DNA for the CDR3: TGCAGCGCCGGACAGCAAGAGACCCAGTACTTC. It yields the protein CSAGQQETQYF.

This rearrangement joins TRBV5-6 to TRBJ2-5, with TRBD1 as a possible D gene (5 bases). V was pared by 2 bases and J by 1 base, with 9 bases between. Germline CDR1 is SGHDT and CDR2 is YYEEEE. This CDR3 contains 14 residues. The CDR3 nucleotides read TGTGCCAGCAGCTTCCAGGGTTTCCAAGAGACCCAGTACTTC. Amino acids: CASSFQGFQETQYF.

In this sample, this clonotype turned up a few times. The V gene is TRBV14, the J gene TRBJ2-2; no reliable D call. The germline V gene has CDR1 SGHDN and CDR2 FVKESK. The germline V and J ends were trimmed by 6 bases and 5 bases, with 10 bases remaining between them. The CDR3 has 13 amino acids. The CDR3 nucleotides are TGTGCCAGCAGGGGGTATGATACCGGGGAGCTGTTTTTT. Translated: CASRGYDTGELFF.

The V call is TRBV20-1, the J call TRBJ1-3; D is uncertain. There are 13 residues in the CDR3. The V gene's germline CDR1 is DFQATT and CDR2 SNEGSKA (reference sequence). Trimming left V 2 bases short and J 7 bases short, with 12 bases between. CDR3: CSARSEAWNTIYF. CDR3 bases: TGCAGTGCTAGATCGGAGGCTTGGAACACCATATATTTT.

The V and J genes are TRBV15 and TRBJ1-4, with D perhaps matching TRBD1 (5 bases). Germline values: CDR1 LNHNV, CDR2 YYDKDF (reference sequence). The V end lost 3 bases, the J end lost 8 bases, and 16 bases lay between the germline ends. This CDR3 has 15 amino acids. CDR3 loop: CATSSGRGVWEKLFF. DNA of the CDR3: TGTGCCACCAGCAGTGGGAGGGGAGTTTGGGAAAAACTGTTTTTT.

The CDR3 DNA reads as TGTGCCAGCAGCTCGACTGAACTCTCCTACGAGCAGTACTTC. Protein: CASSSTELSYEQYF. The chain recombines TRBV7-9 with TRBJ2-7; D remains unclear. V dropped 4 bases and J dropped 0 bases, with 10 bases sitting between them. Germline V gene sequence: CDR1 SEHNR, CDR2 FQNEAQ (reference sequence). The CDR3 loop spans 14 amino acids.

This clonotype was seen more than once but under ten times. The chain carries TRBV5-1 and TRBJ2-6; weak D call: TRBD1 (6 bases). The CDR3 covers 15 residues. Germline V gives CDR1 SGHRS, CDR2 YFSETQ. Deletions cut 4 bases from V and 2 bases from J, with 10 bases between. The CDR3: CASSTHRAGANVLTF. The CDR3 bases are TGCGCCAGCAGCACGCACAGGGCTGGGGCCAACGTCCTGACTTTC.

There are a few counts of this clonotype. The chain combines TRBV24-1 with TRBJ2-3; D remains unclear. The germline V gene has CDR1 KGHDR and CDR2 SFDVKD. This CDR3 is 18 amino acids long. V was trimmed by 7 bases and J by 2 bases, leaving 24 bases between them. CDR3 nucleotide sequence: TGTGCCACCAGATCCACAAGCACCAACTCGGGCCCCACAGATACGCAGTATTTT. Translation: CATRSTSTNSGPTDTQYF.

V usage is TRBV7-9 and J usage is TRBJ2-1, with 13 nucleotides matching TRBD2. This CDR3 comprises 16 residues. Germline values: CDR1 SEHNR, CDR2 FQNEAQ (reference sequence). J was trimmed by 15 bases and V by 0 bases; bases with no gene match: 11. The CDR3, as DNA: TGTGCCAGCAGCTTAGCCCTCGGACTAGCGGGAGCGTCCCGGTTCTTC. It encodes CASSLALGLAGASRFF.

CDR3 amino acids: CASSGEGTDYGYTF. As DNA, the CDR3 is TGTGCCAGCAGTGGGGAAGGGACAGACTATGGCTACACCTTC. V is TRBV6-1 and J is TRBJ1-2; 7 bases map to TRBD1. The CDR3 has 14 amino acids. J gave up 3 bases and V 4 bases, and 5 bases lay outside the gene matches. Germline V CDR1 and CDR2: MNHNS, SASEGT.

This clonotype was observed a handful of times. The rearrangement links TRBV20-1 to TRBJ1-3, with D perhaps matching TRBD1 (5 bases). Trimming took 3 bases from V and 2 from J, leaving 11 bases between them. This CDR3 is built from 14 residues. Per the germline V gene, CDR1 is DFQATT and CDR2 is SNEGSKA (reference sequence). The CDR3 loop reads CSASMTATGNTIYF. CDR3 bases: TGCAGTGCTAGTATGACAGCAACTGGAAACACCATATATTTT.

This clonotype was seen once. This chain uses TRBV6-2 or TRBV6-3 with TRBJ2-2; 7 nucleotides line up with TRBD2. From germline, CDR1 is MNHEY and CDR2 SVGEGT. The CDR3 contains 17 residues. Trimming took 5 bases from V and 2 from J; bases not matched to a gene: 11. The DNA for the CDR3 is TGTGCCAGCAGTCCTCGTCCCCGGGACTATAACACCGGGGAGCTGTTTTTT. This translates into CASSPRPRDYNTGELFF.

The chain links TRBV27 to TRBJ2-6, with D possibly TRBD1 on 6 matching bases. Trimming removed 5 bases at V and 0 bases at J, with 14 bases between. This CDR3 is built from 17 residues. CDR1 is MNHEY, CDR2 SMNVEV, per germline (reference sequence). CDR3 loop: CASSPLTGRSGANVLTF. CDR3 nucleotide sequence: TGTGCCAGCAGTCCACTTACAGGGCGCTCTGGGGCCAACGTCCTGACTTTC. The whole variable domain, remainder taken from reference TRBV27 and TRBJ2-6, is EAQVTQNPRYLITVTGKKLTVTCSQNMNHEYMSWYRQDPGLGLRQIYYSMNVEVTDKGDVPEGYKVSRKEKRNFPLILESPSPNQTSLYFCASSPLTGRSGANVLTFGAGSRLTVL.

This clonotype was counted a few times. The rearrangement uses TRBV2 and TRBJ2-7; D is ambiguous. Germline V gene data show CDR1 as SNHLY and CDR2 as FYNNEI. V lost 4 bases to trimming and J lost 0 bases, with 7 bases between them. The CDR3 covers 13 residues. Here the CDR3 DNA reads TGTGCCAGCAGTGCAGTGCTCTCCTACGAGCAGTACTTC. The encoded protein is CASSAVLSYEQYF.

In this sample, this clonotype turned up a few times. V is TRBV7-8 and J is TRBJ1-5; D remains ambiguous. The CDR3 consists of 14 residues. Trimming took 8 bases from V and 5 from J, leaving 16 bases between them. The germline gives CDR1 SGHVS, CDR2 FQNEAQ. The CDR3 coding sequence is TGTGCCAGCCAACCGATTGGCGGTTATCAGCCCCAGCATTTT. Protein: CASQPIGGYQPQHF.

This clonotype turned up a few times. V is TRBV6-2 or TRBV6-3 and J is TRBJ2-5, with D possibly TRBD2 on 6 matching bases. Per the germline V gene, CDR1 is MNHEY and CDR2 is SVGEGT. V dropped 6 bases and J dropped 3 bases, with 14 bases sitting between them. CDR3 length equals 14 residues. The CDR3 reads CASSPRWEEETQYF. In DNA, the CDR3 is TGTGCCAGCAGCCCCCGATGGGAGGAAGAGACCCAGTACTTC.

This sequence joins TRBV7-9 and TRBJ2-7; 11 positions match TRBD1. CDR1 and CDR2 (germline): SEHNR, FQNEAQ (reference sequence). CDR3 length: 14 amino acids. V lost 3 bases and J lost 4; bases outside the gene matches: 2. CDR3 in DNA: TGTGCCAGCAGCTTGGACAGGGGGCAATACGAGCAGTACTTC. Translated, it gives CASSLDRGQYEQYF. The variable domain in full, with the rest retrieved from reference TRBV7-9 and TRBJ2-7, is DTGVSQNPRHKITKRGQNVTFRCDPISEHNRLYWYRQTLGQGPEFLTYFQNEAQLEKSRLLSDRFSAERPKGSFSTLEIQRTEQGDSAMYLCASSLDRGQYEQYFGPGTRLTVT.

The V and J genes are TRBV9 and TRBJ2-7; D might be TRBD2 (6 bases). Germline CDR1 and CDR2: SGDLS and YYNGEE. V was clipped by 0 bases and J by 5 bases, with 12 bases between them. The CDR3 covers 14 residues. CDR3 DNA sequence: TGTGCCAGCAGCGTAGACGGAGGGATGGACGAGCAGTACTTC. Translated: CASSVDGGMDEQYF.

This clonotype showed up just a few times. The chain recombines TRBV5-1 with TRBJ2-1; D remains unclear. The V end lost 0 bases, the J end lost 6 bases, and 13 bases lay between the germline ends. There are 15 residues in the CDR3. In germline, CDR1 is SGHRS, CDR2 YFSETQ. The CDR3 sequence is CASSLDGQAFNEQFF. As DNA, the CDR3 is TGCGCCAGCAGCTTGGATGGCCAGGCCTTCAATGAGCAGTTCTTC.

V gene TRBV7-2 combines with J gene TRBJ2-5; no reliable D call. Germline CDR1 is SGHTA and CDR2 is FQGNSA. The CDR3 runs to 13 residues. V lost 4 bases to trimming and J lost 3 bases, with 9 bases between them. The CDR3 loop is CASSSAREETQYF. The DNA for the CDR3 is TGTGCCAGCAGCTCGGCTAGGGAAGAGACCCAGTACTTC.

The chain links TRBV29-1 to TRBJ1-4; D remains ambiguous. The V gene's germline CDR1 is SQVTM and CDR2 ANQGSEA. This CDR3 region has 13 residues. V was pared by 7 bases and J by 2 bases, with 11 bases between. In nucleotides, the CDR3 is TGCAGCGGAACGGAGGACACTAATGAAAAACTGTTTTTT. Translating gives CSGTEDTNEKLFF.

The chain recombines TRBV27 with TRBJ2-7; 10 positions match TRBD2. The CDR3 length is 14 residues. Per germline, CDR1 MNHEY and CDR2 SMNVEV (reference sequence). V dropped 3 bases and J dropped 3; count of bases not matched to a gene: 2. The DNA for the CDR3 is TGTGCCAGCAGTTTTCTAGCGGGAGACTACGAGCAGTACTTC. This translates into CASSFLAGDYEQYF.

The chain has TRBV3-1 and TRBJ1-5; no clear D gene. The germline V gene encodes CDR1 LGHDT and CDR2 YNNKEL (reference sequence). The CDR3 contains 13 residues. The V gene lost 1 base and the J gene lost 3 bases, with 4 bases spanning the gap. Here the CDR3 DNA reads TGTGCCAGCAGCCAAGGGGTCAATCAGCCCCAGCATTTT. Amino acid sequence: CASSQGVNQPQHF.

The chain combines TRBV20-1 with TRBJ2-2; the D is unclear. From germline, CDR1 is DFQATT and CDR2 SNEGSKA (reference sequence). V dropped 3 bases and J dropped 5 bases, with 4 bases sitting between them. CDR3 size: 11 residues. CDR3 sequence: CSARRTGELFF. As DNA, the CDR3 is TGCAGTGCTAGGAGGACCGGGGAGCTGTTTTTT.